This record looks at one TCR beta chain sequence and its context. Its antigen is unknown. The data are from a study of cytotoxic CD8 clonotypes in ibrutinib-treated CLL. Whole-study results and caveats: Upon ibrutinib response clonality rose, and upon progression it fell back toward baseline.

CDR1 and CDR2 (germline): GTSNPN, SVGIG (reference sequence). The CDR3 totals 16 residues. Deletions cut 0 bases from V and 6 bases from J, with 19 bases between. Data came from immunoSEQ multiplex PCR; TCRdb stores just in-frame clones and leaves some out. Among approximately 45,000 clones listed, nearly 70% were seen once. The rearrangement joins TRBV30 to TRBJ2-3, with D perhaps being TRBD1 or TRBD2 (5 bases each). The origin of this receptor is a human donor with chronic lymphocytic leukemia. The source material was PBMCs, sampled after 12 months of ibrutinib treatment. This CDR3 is CAWSVTFGGVLDTQYF. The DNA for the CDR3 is TGTGCCTGGAGTGTAACTTTTGGGGGAGTCCTGGATACGCAGTATTTT. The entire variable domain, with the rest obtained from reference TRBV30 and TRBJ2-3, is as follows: SQTIHQWPATLVQPVGSPLSLECTVEGTSNPNLYWYRQAAGRGLQLLFYSVGIGQISSEVPQNLSASRPQDRQFILSSKKLLLSDSGFYLCAWSVTFGGVLDTQYFGPGTRLTVL.